These T cell receptor beta chains were read from a single sample in a study of cytomegalovirus exposure and HLA in healthy donors. The assay was immunoSEQ multiplex PCR, and TCRdb's table has in-frame clones only and misses some. The sample contains 100,000 to 120,000 clones, approximately 80% of which appear only once. The material sequenced was PBMCs. The receptors here all came from a young man in good health and CMV-seronegative. The conserved cysteine and the conserved F or W are not part of the CDR3 here. Size values are once, few and many counts, or a class for expanded clones, and some rows have none.

TRBV14	TRBJ1-2	NA	ASSQVPGMGYT
TRBV5-4	TRBJ2-1	NA	ASSEQGALSYNEQF
TRBV27	TRBJ2-1	NA	ASSFIPPTSGRKF
TRBV15	TRBJ2-1	once	ATSRTGFFSSYNEQF
TRBV6-1	TRBJ2-5	NA	ASSEMAGVGETQY
TRBV7-2	TRBJ1-5	NA	ASSSTALTKPNQPQH
TRBV28	TRBJ2-1	NA	ASRRPRGGHRTYNEQF
TRBV5-1	TRBJ1-1	NA	ASSWTLEGGNTEAF
TRBV7-6	TRBJ1-4	NA	ASSRAGFATNEKLF
TRBV27	TRBJ1-5	NA	ASSPSNQPQH
TRBV28	TRBJ2-7	NA	ASSQGTSGKGEQY
TRBV5-1	TRBJ2-3	NA	ASSLALAGTGDTQY
TRBV5-6	TRBJ1-2	NA	ASSLELRGRDGYT
TRBV9	TRBJ2-1	NA	ASSVAGQGTNEQF
TRBV7-2	TRBJ2-5	NA	ASSLGQGGRETQY
TRBV27	TRBJ2-3	NA	ASSYGLALTSTDTQY
TRBV5-4	TRBJ2-1	few	ASSYNNEQF
TRBV10-3	TRBJ2-2	NA	AITGAGGAFTGELF
TRBV10-2	TRBJ2-5	NA	ASSDSSASYQETQY
TRBV7-2	TRBJ1-1	NA	ASSQPGGAAF
TRBV7-2	TRBJ1-2	NA	ASSLDVGG
TRBV19	TRBJ1-2	NA	ASSLGDLDGYT
TRBV25-1	TRBJ1-6	NA	ASSGDNYSPLH
TRBV5-1	TRBJ2-7	NA	ASSYGQSYEQY
TRBV27	TRBJ1-1	few	ASSPPGLRNTEAF
TRBV9	TRBJ2-5	NA	ASSAGTSGEETQY
TRBV5-4	TRBJ1-1	NA	ASSLRVMNTEAF
TRBV5-4	TRBJ2-6	NA	ASSLPGGAGANVLT
TRBV18	TRBJ1-2	NA	ASSPDRVGWGYGYT
TRBV18	TRBJ2-7	NA	ASSPRTQTYEQY
TRBV30	TRBJ1-5	once	AWSPFNWHQPQH
TRBV15	TRBJ2-3	few	ATSRDLSRDGSDTQY
TRBV5-1	TRBJ1-4	NA	ASSLGQNNEKLF
TRBV28	TRBJ1-2	NA	ASSLLRYGYT
TRBV10-1	TRBJ2-1	NA	ASSESHSGLSNEQF
TRBV4-1	TRBJ1-3	NA	ASSQPGVGSYL
TRBV25-1	TRBJ1-4	NA	ASSEGTGIPNEKLF
TRBV27	TRBJ1-4	NA	ASSHNRVPSTNEKLF
TRBV6-5	TRBJ1-1	few	ASSSSGGSEAF
TRBV13	TRBJ1-1	NA	ASRSIGSNTEAF
TRBV5-6	TRBJ2-1	NA	ASIQAGLDNEQF